One sample yielded the 21 T cell receptor beta chains listed below, sequenced in a study of vaccination and CD4 T cells after COVID-19. These receptors' antigens are unknown. Noted treatment: approximately 11-day PBMC culture with coronavirus spike peptide pools or control peptides (ViraFEST assay). Sequence data for DNA of cultured CD4+ T cells were generated by the Oncomine TCR Beta short-read assay. TCRdb used MiXCR to reprocess the PCR reads, holding one entry per CDR3 protein. The sample consists of approximately 16,000 distinct CDR3 sequences, approximately 52% of them appearing once. Sequences were derived from CD4+ T cells from blood, cultured in vitro, sampled before SARS-CoV-2 vaccination. The source is a human donor who had recovered from COVID-19.

In this sample, this clonotype turned up a few times. The chain carries TRBV7-2 and TRBJ1-6; TRBD1 agrees at 11 bases. The V gene's germline CDR1 is SGHTA and CDR2 FQGNSA. The CDR3 runs 19 residues. Unmatched junction bases numbered 14, after V lost 5 bases and J lost 5 bases. For the CDR3, the DNA is TGTGCCAGCAGCCCCCGAACCGGGACAGGGGGGAATCATAATTCACCCCTCCACTTT. Its protein is CASSPRTGTGGNHNSPLHF.

V and J are TRBV6-4 and TRBJ1-1; D gene unclear. Trimming stripped 6 bases from V and 1 base from J, with 12 bases between. The CDR3 contains 14 residues. Germline lookup yields CDR1 MRHNA and CDR2 SNTAGT. The CDR3, as DNA: TGTGCCAGCAGGGTACAACCGGGGAACACTGAAGCTTTCTTT. Protein sequence: CASRVQPGNTEAFF.

The J gene is TRBJ1-2, the V gene TRBV21-1; the table's D gene call, TRBD1, was not cross checked with the DNA. TRBV21-1 is a recognized pseudogene. This CDR3 has 17 residues. The DNA for the CDR3 is TGTGCCAGCAGAAGTCGACCCCCGGACAGGGGGAATTATGGCTACACCTTC. It encodes CASRSRPPDRGNYGYTF.

V gene TRBV15 combines with J gene TRBJ2-1; 11 bases map to TRBD2. With 7 bases clipped from V and 12 bases from J, the junction kept 8 bases outside the gene matches. Germline CDR1 and CDR2: LNHNV and YYDKDF (reference sequence). The CDR3 contains 13 residues. In DNA, the CDR3 is TGTGCCACCACCGGGACTAGCGGTCTTCTGCAGTTCTTC. Its protein product is CATTGTSGLLQFF.

The rearrangement links TRBV29-1 to TRBJ1-1; a weak D match, TRBD1 (6 bases). Germline values: CDR1 SQVTM, CDR2 ANQGSEA. V was cut by 4 bases and J by 1 base, with 10 bases left in between. This CDR3 is built from 13 residues. As DNA, the CDR3 is TGCAGCGTTGTACGACAGGAGAACACTGAAGCTTTCTTT. It translates to CSVVRQENTEAFF.

The chain is built from TRBV11-2 and TRBJ1-1, with D hard to call. In germline, CDR1 is SGHAT, CDR2 FQNNGV. This CDR3 is 15 amino acids long. Trimming removed 2 bases from V and 4 bases from J, with 14 bases in between. The CDR3 DNA follows: TGTGCCAGCAGCTTACAGGAGCGATACGGCACTGAAGCTTTCTTT. It encodes CASSLQERYGTEAFF.

This clonotype was observed a few times. This rearrangement joins TRBV4-1 to TRBJ1-1; D is undetermined. V was shortened by 3 bases and J by 4 bases, with 15 bases between the two germline ends. The CDR3 is 15 residues long. The germline CDR1 and CDR2 sequences are MGHRA and YSYEKL. CDR3 region: CASSQGGLGGTEAFF. CDR3 DNA: TGCGCCAGCAGCCAGGGAGGACTGGGTGGCACTGAAGCTTTCTTT.

V and J are TRBV15 and TRBJ1-2, with D possibly matching TRBD1 (5 bases). This CDR3 spans 14 amino acids. V dropped 7 bases and J dropped 3 bases, with 15 bases sitting between them. The germline CDR1 and CDR2 sequences are LNHNV and YYDKDF (reference sequence). The CDR3 spells CATTRGRAYYGYTF. The CDR3 DNA reads as TGTGCCACCACCCGTGGCAGGGCTTACTATGGCTACACCTTC.

This chain connects TRBV12-3 or TRBV12-4 to TRBJ1-1, with no clear D. The V end lost 5 bases, the J end lost 2 bases, and 12 bases lay between the germline ends. The length of the CDR3 is 14 residues. CDR3 nucleotide sequence: TGTGCCAGCAGTCCCCGCCGGGGTAACACTGAAGCTTTCTTT. Translation: CASSPRRGNTEAFF.

The J gene is TRBJ2-3, the V gene TRBV6-2 or TRBV6-3; 7 nucleotides agree with TRBD2. CDR1 is MNHEY and CDR2 is SVGEGT in the germline V gene. V lost 7 bases to trimming and J lost 0 bases; unmatched junction nucleotides: 7. The CDR3 runs 15 residues. DNA of the CDR3: TGTGCCAGCAAAGCAGCGGGGCCTAGCACAGATACGCAGTATTTT. Its protein product is CASKAAGPSTDTQYF.

This chain joins TRBV6-1 and TRBJ2-3; weak D call: TRBD1 (6 bases). There are 13 residues in the CDR3. Germline assignment: CDR1 MNHNS and CDR2 SASEGT. Trimming pared 7 bases from V and 5 bases from J, leaving 13 bases between. Written as DNA, the CDR3 is TGTGCCAGCATTAGACAGGTTGGAGATACGCAGTATTTT. Encoded protein: CASIRQVGDTQYF.

The V and J genes are TRBV6-1 and TRBJ1-6, with 10 positions matching TRBD1. V shed 6 bases, J shed 7 bases, and the junction held 12 bases outside the gene matches. CDR3 length equals 17 residues. CDR1 is MNHNS, CDR2 SASEGT, per germline. The CDR3 nucleotides are TGTGCCAGCAGGAGTACCGGGACAGGGGTTGGGAATTCACCCCTCCACTTT. Protein: CASRSTGTGVGNSPLHF.

The V call is TRBV2, the J call TRBJ1-2, with TRBD1 matching over 8 bases. Germline CDR1 reads SNHLY; CDR2 reads FYNNEI. The CDR3 is 12 amino acids. The V and J ends lost 6 bases and 4 bases, in that order; junction bases with no gene match: 1. The CDR3 bases are TGTGCCAGCAGGACAGGGGCCTATGGCTACACCTTC. Translation gives CASRTGAYGYTF.

The CDR3 region is CSAIQSGTGGNSPLHF. The CDR3 DNA reads as TGCAGTGCCATACAATCCGGGACAGGGGGTAATTCACCCCTCCACTTT. V gene TRBV20-1 combines with J gene TRBJ1-6; 11 bases map to TRBD1. V trimming: 6 bases; J trimming: 6 bases; junction bases outside the gene matches: 10. The CDR3 totals 16 residues. Germline loops: CDR1 DFQATT, CDR2 SNEGSKA (reference sequence).

This clonotype was seen more than once but under ten times. The V gene is TRBV20-1, the J gene TRBJ2-7, with a possible D match to TRBD2 (7 bases). CDR3 length: 13 residues. Looked up from germline, CDR1 is DFQATT and CDR2 is SNEGSKA (reference sequence). V shed 8 bases and J shed 3 bases, with 17 bases lying between them. In nucleotides, the CDR3 is TGCAGTCAGGGGAGGGGGACCCTCTACGAGCAGTACTTC. Protein product: CSQGRGTLYEQYF.

This clonotype was recorded a few times. The V gene is TRBV5-5, the J gene TRBJ1-5; 7 bases are shared with TRBD1. The CDR3 has 17 amino acids. V trimming: 2 bases; J trimming: 0 bases; junction bases outside the gene matches: 8. Germline lookup yields CDR1 SGHKS and CDR2 YYEKEE (reference sequence). The CDR3 DNA is TGTGCCAGCAGCTTCCCAGGGGGAGACAATAGCAATCAGCCCCAGCATTTT. This sequence encodes CASSFPGGDNSNQPQHF.

This chain joins TRBV5-1 and TRBJ2-5, with 7 bases lining up with TRBD1. The CDR3 runs 13 residues. Per germline, CDR1 SGHRS and CDR2 YFSETQ. V shed 1 base, J shed 5 bases, and the junction held 2 bases outside the gene matches. The DNA for the CDR3 is TGCGCCAGCAGCTTGACAGGGGTCGAGACCCAGTACTTC. Protein: CASSLTGVETQYF.

This chain links TRBV20-1 with TRBJ1-5; TRBD1 is a possible D gene (5 bases). The germline V and J ends were trimmed by 6 bases and 2 bases, with 11 bases remaining between them. Per the germline V gene, CDR1 is DFQATT and CDR2 is SNEGSKA (reference sequence). The CDR3 loop spans 13 amino acids. The CDR3 sequence: CSATGHGNQPQHF. The CDR3 DNA is TGCAGTGCCACGGGGCACGGCAATCAGCCCCAGCATTTT.

The V gene is TRBV28, the J gene TRBJ2-5; tentative D call: TRBD2 (6 bases). CDR1 is MDHEN and CDR2 is SYDVKM in the germline V gene. CDR3 length: 15 residues. V gave up 7 bases and J gave up 4 bases, with 19 bases separating them. For the CDR3, the DNA is TGTGCCAGCACCCCGACCCCCCCCGGGAGAGAGACCCAGTACTTC. As protein: CASTPTPPGRETQYF.

This chain connects TRBV5-6 to TRBJ1-5, with a tentative D call TRBD1 (6 bases). CDR1 and CDR2 from the germline V gene are SGHDT and YYEEEE. This CDR3 comprises 15 residues. V was cut by 1 base and J by 2 bases, with 10 bases left in between. CDR3 bases: TGTGCCAGCAGCTTGACAGGGCGAGGCAATCAGCCCCAGCATTTT. This translates into CASSLTGRGNQPQHF.

The chain carries TRBV10-3 and TRBJ2-3, with D maybe TRBD1 (6 bases). This CDR3 is built from 13 residues. Germline V gene sequence: CDR1 ENHRY, CDR2 SYGVKD. The V end lost 7 bases, the J end lost 2 bases, and 10 bases lay between the germline ends. Written as DNA, the CDR3 is TGTGCCATCAAGGGGGTTGACACAGATACGCAGTATTTT. Protein product: CAIKGVDTDTQYF.